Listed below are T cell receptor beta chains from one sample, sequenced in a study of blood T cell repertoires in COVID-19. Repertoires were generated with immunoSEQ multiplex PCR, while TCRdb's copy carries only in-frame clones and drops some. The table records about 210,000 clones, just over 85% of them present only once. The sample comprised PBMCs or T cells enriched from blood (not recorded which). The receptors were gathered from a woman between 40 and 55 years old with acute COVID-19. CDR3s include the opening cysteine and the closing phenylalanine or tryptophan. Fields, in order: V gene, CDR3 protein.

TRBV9	CASSLTGELFF
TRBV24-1	CATSEGGFSYNEQFF
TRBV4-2	CASSLEGLAGASRGTGELFF
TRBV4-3	CASSQTFGLPLETQYF
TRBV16	CASSRGMGTGELFF
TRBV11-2	CATKDNRDNYEQYF
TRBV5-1	CASSVKTGVTEAFF
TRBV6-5	CASSYRGTGGYNEQFF
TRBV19	CATYGWEGERNEQFF
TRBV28	CASSLPTSGAPYEQYF
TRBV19	CASSIVVGTGKSGANVLTF
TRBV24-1	CATSDLPAGADTQYF
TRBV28	CASSLASSGRATGELFF